This T cell receptor (beta chain) is drawn from a study of blood T cell repertoires in COVID-19. The authors' processing: By means of reference gene primer amplification, nucleated cell counts were estimated. Clones were read by immunoSEQ multiplex PCR, and TCRdb kept only the in-frame ones, dropping some. The D gene and trimming were derived from the DNA, and the V and J assignments and clone size from that table. Altogether about 200,000 clones are present, just under 85% being singletons, with the ten largest covering around 6.9%. Germline V gene data show CDR1 as SGHRS and CDR2 as YFSETQ. Trimming cost V 1 base and J 4 bases; bases outside gene matches: 9. The CDR3 loop spans 17 amino acids.

Sample: peripheral blood. The chain carries TRBV5-1 and TRBJ2-1; 9 bases agree with TRBD1. The origin of this receptor is a human donor with acute or convalescent COVID-19. The donor label of this sample is uncertain. CDR3 amino acids: CASSLISGTGTYNEQFF. The CDR3 coding sequence is TGCGCCAGCAGCTTGATATCCGGGACAGGGACGTACAATGAGCAGTTCTTC.